This passage covers 12 T cell receptor beta chains from one sample sequenced in a study of T cell changes during pregnancy in multiple sclerosis. Profiling relied on immunoSEQ multiplex PCR, and the TCRdb table lists in-frame clones only, not all of them. The table lists around 60,000 clones, around 89% of them singletons, with about 2.5% in the top ten. Here the sequenced sample was peripheral blood, taken in the first trimester of pregnancy. All receptors derive from a female donor with multiple sclerosis, enrolled in a pregnancy study.

The chain links TRBV19 to TRBJ2-7, with a tentative D call TRBD2 (5 bases). The CDR3 contains 13 residues. Per germline, CDR1 LNHDA and CDR2 SQIVND (reference sequence). The V and J ends lost 1 base and 1 base respectively, with 5 bases between them. This CDR3 reads CASSIGGSYEQYF. The CDR3 bases are TGTGCCAGTAGTATAGGAGGGTCCTACGAGCAGTACTTC.

The V and J genes are TRBV19 and TRBJ2-4; 7 bases agree with TRBD1. The germline CDR1 and CDR2 sequences are LNHDA and SQIVND (reference sequence). This CDR3 spans 15 amino acids. The V gene end was trimmed by 5 bases and the J gene end by 5 bases; junction bases not matched to a gene: 9. CDR3 in DNA: TGTGCCAGTAGTGTCTCCCGGGACAGCCAAAACATTCAGTACTTC. Amino acids: CASSVSRDSQNIQYF.

The rearrangement uses TRBV15 and TRBJ1-2, with TRBD1 matching 7 bases. V shed 5 bases and J 7 bases; nucleotides not matched to a gene: 7. The CDR3 has 13 amino acids. Germline V gives CDR1 LNHNV, CDR2 YYDKDF (reference sequence). The CDR3 is CATSRQGSGGYTF. The CDR3 DNA sequence: TGTGCCACCAGCCGACAGGGTTCGGGTGGCTACACCTTC.

This chain uses TRBV7-9 with TRBJ2-1; TRBD2 is a possible D gene (6 bases). V was pared by 2 bases and J by 5 bases, with 13 bases between. Germline values: CDR1 SEHNR, CDR2 FQNEAQ (reference sequence). The CDR3 is 15 amino acids. Written as DNA, the CDR3 is TGTGCCAGCAGCTTATTGCGCGGGGTGAACAATGAGCAGTTCTTC. It encodes CASSLLRGVNNEQFF.

V gene TRBV5-1 combines with J gene TRBJ1-1, with D hard to call. Germline CDR1 reads SGHRS; CDR2 reads YFSETQ. This CDR3 has 15 amino acids. Trimming cost V 4 bases and J 0 bases, with 13 bases left between them. The CDR3 DNA is TGCGCCAGCAGCCGCGCAAGCCCCATGAACACTGAAGCTTTCTTT. The encoded protein is CASSRASPMNTEAFF.

The rearrangement links TRBV28 to TRBJ2-3; TRBD2 matches 9 bases. The germline V gene has CDR1 MDHEN and CDR2 SYDVKM. CDR3 length: 14 amino acids. V dropped 7 bases and J dropped 6; count of bases not matched to a gene: 8. The CDR3 bases are TGTGCCAGCAAAATAGCGGGAGCATCGGATACGCAGTATTTT. Translated, it gives CASKIAGASDTQYF.

The chain employs TRBV12-5 and TRBJ2-2; TRBD1 matches at 9 bases. V dropped 5 bases and J dropped 4; count of bases not matched to a gene: 8. The CDR3 extends over 16 amino acids. Per germline, CDR1 LGHNT and CDR2 FRNRAP. The CDR3 protein is CASGPQTGGSTGELFF. CDR3 DNA: TGTGCTAGTGGTCCGCAGACAGGGGGGTCCACCGGGGAGCTGTTTTTT. Combining the CDR3 with reference TRBV12-5 and TRBJ2-2 gives the whole variable domain DARVTQTPRHKVTEMGQEVTMRCQPILGHNTVFWYRQTMMQGLELLAYFRNRAPLDDSGMPKDRFSAEMPDATLATLKIQPSEPRDSAVYFCASGPQTGGSTGELFFGEGSRLTVL.

The chain couples TRBV7-2 to TRBJ2-5, with 11 positions matching TRBD2. CDR3 length: 15 amino acids. CDR1 is SGHTA and CDR2 is FQGNSA in the germline V gene. J lost 4 bases, V lost 6 bases, and 7 bases had no gene match. This CDR3 reads CASSTGTSGAETQYF. The CDR3 nucleotides read TGTGCCAGCAGTACCGGGACTAGCGGTGCAGAGACCCAGTACTTC.

The chain uses TRBV5-3 and TRBJ2-5; 9 nucleotides match TRBD1. TRBV5-3 is flagged as an ORF with uncertain function. The CDR3 contains 15 residues. J was trimmed by 5 bases and V by 2 bases; bases with no gene match: 7. DNA for the CDR3: TGTGCCAGAAGCTTTAAGGACAGGGGAGCGGAGACCCAGTACTTC. Residues: CARSFKDRGAETQYF.

The gene calls are TRBV7-9 and TRBJ2-1; D not resolved. The CDR3 has 15 amino acids. Per the germline V gene, CDR1 is SEHNR and CDR2 is FQNEAQ (reference sequence). V was pared by 5 bases and J by 0 bases, with 11 bases between. CDR3 in amino acids: CASSRYESSYNEQFF. As DNA, the CDR3 is TGTGCCAGCAGCCGATACGAGAGCTCCTACAATGAGCAGTTCTTC.

The genes are TRBV4-1 and TRBJ2-1; 11 bases align to TRBD2. Germline V gene lookup returns CDR1 MGHRA and CDR2 YSYEKL. V lost 4 bases to trimming and J lost 4 bases; unmatched junction nucleotides: 3. The CDR3 is made up of 15 amino acids. The CDR3 bases are TGCGCCAGCAGCCCCGGGACTAGCGGTTACAATGAGCAGTTCTTC. It codes for CASSPGTSGYNEQFF.

This chain uses TRBV5-1 with TRBJ1-1, with 8 bases identical to TRBD1. The V gene end was trimmed by 0 bases and the J gene end by 3 bases; junction bases not matched to a gene: 7. The CDR3 sequence is 16 residues long. Germline loops: CDR1 SGHRS, CDR2 YFSETQ. CDR3 nucleotides: TGCGCCAGCAGCTTGGCCATGGACAGGGTCGACACTGAAGCTTTCTTT. Translated: CASSLAMDRVDTEAFF.